This TCR beta chain was identified during a study of T-cell reconstitution after alpha-beta-depleted transplantation in children. Study results and caveats: Fresh T-cell production supplied most of the T-cell counts and diversity seen one year after transplant. Expanded graft clones numbering several hundred reportedly gave rise to alpha-beta T cells about two months after transplant. The high TCRbeta diversity at day 60 in some patients came from surviving recipient T cells and thymic progenitors.

This clonotype has ten or more counts. Its antigen remains unidentified. Preparing the TCRbeta library involved the use of unique molecular identifiers. TCRdb used MiXCR to reprocess the PCR reads, holding one entry per CDR3 protein. Of hundreds of thousands of distinct CDR3 sequences in the sample, 16% are singletons; the top ten hold just under 30%. This CDR3 region has 11 residues. The V end lost 7 bases, the J end lost 5 bases, and 8 bases lay between the germline ends. This TCR was sampled from a boy younger than two who had a stem cell transplant for Wiskott-Aldrich syndrome, so the T cells may come from the graft donor. J is TRBJ2-5 and V is TRBV12-3 or TRBV12-4; D is unresolved. The sequences come from PBMCs, mostly from graft donor cells, collected 360 days after TCRalphabeta/CD19-depleted stem cell transplant. The CDR3, as DNA: TGTGCCAGCAAAACCAGGGAGACCCAGTACTTC. The encoded protein is CASKTRETQYF.